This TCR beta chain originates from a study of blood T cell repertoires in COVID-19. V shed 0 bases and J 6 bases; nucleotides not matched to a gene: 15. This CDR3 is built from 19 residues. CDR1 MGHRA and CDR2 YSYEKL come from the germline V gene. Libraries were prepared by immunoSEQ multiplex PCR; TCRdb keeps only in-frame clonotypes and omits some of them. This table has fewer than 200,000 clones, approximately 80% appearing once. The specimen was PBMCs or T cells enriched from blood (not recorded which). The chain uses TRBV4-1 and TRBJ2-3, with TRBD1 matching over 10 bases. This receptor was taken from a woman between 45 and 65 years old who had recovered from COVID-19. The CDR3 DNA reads TGCGCCAGCAGCCAAGAGGAGACAGGGGGCGTTGGATCCACGGATACGCAGTATTTT. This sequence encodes CASSQEETGGVGSTDTQYF.